Listed below are T cell receptor beta chains from one sample, sequenced in a study of T cells in Graves' hyperthyroidism and ophthalmopathy. TCRdb processed the multiplex PCR reads anew with MiXCR; each CDR3 protein has one entry. Of 300,000 to 350,000 distinct CDR3 sequences in the sample, approximately 15% were seen once. Material: blood. The receptors come from a woman aged 25 to 45 with Graves' hyperthyroidism. Both conserved end residues are part of each CDR3. The D gene is left open where the match is weak. The size field is filled for only some rows; it gives once, few, many or a size class.

>TRBD1|TRBJ2-1|few|TRBV5-5
CASSSQGASFEEQFF
TGTGCCAGCAGCTCCCAGGGGGCTAGCTTTGAGGAGCAGTTCTTC
>TRBD2|TRBJ2-3|few|TRBV19
CASRLAGGSDTQYF
TGTGCCAGTAGACTAGCGGGAGGGTCAGATACGCAGTATTTT
>.|TRBJ2-3|many|TRBV20-1
CSAPWPTDTQYF
TGCAGTGCCCCATGGCCCACAGATACGCAGTATTTT
>TRBD1|TRBJ2-3|many|TRBV28
CASSNPQGAFDTQYF
TGTGCCAGCAGTAACCCCCAGGGGGCTTTTGATACGCAGTATTTT
>TRBD1|TRBJ1-4|few|TRBV20-1
CSATNRRDSAEKLFF
TGCAGTGCCACTAACAGGCGGGACAGTGCCGAAAAACTGTTTTTT
>.|TRBJ2-1|many|TRBV9
CASSVDGSTYNEQFF
TGTGCCAGCAGCGTAGACGGAAGCACCTACAATGAGCAGTTCTTC
>TRBD1|TRBJ1-2|many|TRBV28
CASRVQGVGGYTF
TGTGCCAGCAGAGTACAGGGGGTTGGTGGCTACACCTTC
>.|TRBJ1-4|.|TRBV3-1
CASSQRSGGPEKLFF
TGTGCCAGCAGCCAAAGATCAGGTGGCCCTGAAAAACTGTTTTTT
>TRBD2|TRBJ2-5|many|TRBV11-2
CASRSGLQETQYF
TGTGCCAGCAGATCGGGACTACAAGAGACCCAGTACTTC
>TRBD1|TRBJ2-1|.|TRBV12-3/TRBV12-4
CASSWGTAEQFF
TGTGCCAGCAGTTGGGGGACAGCTGAGCAGTTCTTC
>.|TRBJ2-7|many|TRBV20-1
CSATQGGRYEQYF
TGCAGTGCCACTCAAGGGGGACGCTACGAGCAGTACTTC
>.|TRBJ2-3|many|TRBV6-5
CASSYRSFTGFTDTQYF
TGTGCCAGCAGTTACCGGTCCTTCACGGGATTCACAGATACGCAGTATTTT
>TRBD2|TRBJ2-1|many|TRBV29-1
CSAHSGRAHEQFF
TGCAGCGCCCATAGCGGGAGGGCGCACGAGCAGTTCTTC
>.|TRBJ2-5|many|TRBV24-1
CATSDFRSHVEVQYF
TGTGCCACCAGTGATTTTCGGTCCCATGTGGAGGTCCAGTACTTC
>TRBD2|TRBJ2-1|.|TRBV5-1
CASSWTSLKGEQFF
TGCGCCAGCAGCTGGACTAGCCTGAAGGGTGAGCAGTTCTTC
>.|TRBJ2-1|.|TRBV2
CASAVYNEQFF
TGTGCCAGCGCGGTCTACAATGAGCAGTTCTTC
>TRBD2|TRBJ2-3|many|TRBV11-1
CASSATLAGHVNTQYF
TGTGCCAGCAGCGCCACGTTAGCGGGCCACGTGAATACGCAGTATTTT
>.|TRBJ2-3|many|TRBV12-3/TRBV12-4
CASRGKRSELTDTQYF
TGTGCCAGCAGGGGGAAAAGGTCGGAGCTCACAGATACGCAGTATTTT
>.|TRBJ2-7|many|TRBV28
CASGEGGYEQYF
TGTGCCAGCGGGGAAGGGGGCTACGAGCAGTACTTC
>TRBD2|TRBJ2-1|.|TRBV20-1
CSATLAGNEQFF
TGCAGTGCTACCCTAGCGGGGAATGAGCAGTTCTTC
>.|TRBJ2-1|few|TRBV20-1
CSARRTLHRSYEQFF
TGCAGTGCTAGGCGCACGCTTCACCGGAGCTATGAGCAGTTCTTC
>.|TRBJ2-2|many|TRBV11-2
CASSATGLVNTGELFF
TGTGCCAGCAGCGCCACAGGCCTAGTTAACACCGGGGAGCTGTTTTTT
>TRBD1|TRBJ1-5|.|TRBV10-2
CATPLGTAKDGPSDQPQHF
TGCGCCACCCCTCTCGGGACAGCAAAAGACGGCCCATCTGATCAGCCCCAGCATTTT
>TRBD2|TRBJ2-1|many|TRBV7-3
CASSSSGSYNEQFF
TGTGCCAGCAGCTCTAGCGGGAGTTACAATGAGCAGTTCTTC
>.|TRBJ2-5|few|TRBV5-5
CASSFPGAAPQETQYF
TGTGCCAGCAGCTTCCCGGGTGCCGCTCCTCAAGAGACCCAGTACTTC
>.|TRBJ2-3|many|TRBV7-3
CASSLGLPADTQYF
TGTGCCAGCAGCTTAGGCCTCCCTGCAGATACGCAGTATTTT
>.|TRBJ1-2|many|TRBV11-2
CASTLGGGYTF
TGTGCCAGCACCCTAGGGGGTGGCTACACCTTC